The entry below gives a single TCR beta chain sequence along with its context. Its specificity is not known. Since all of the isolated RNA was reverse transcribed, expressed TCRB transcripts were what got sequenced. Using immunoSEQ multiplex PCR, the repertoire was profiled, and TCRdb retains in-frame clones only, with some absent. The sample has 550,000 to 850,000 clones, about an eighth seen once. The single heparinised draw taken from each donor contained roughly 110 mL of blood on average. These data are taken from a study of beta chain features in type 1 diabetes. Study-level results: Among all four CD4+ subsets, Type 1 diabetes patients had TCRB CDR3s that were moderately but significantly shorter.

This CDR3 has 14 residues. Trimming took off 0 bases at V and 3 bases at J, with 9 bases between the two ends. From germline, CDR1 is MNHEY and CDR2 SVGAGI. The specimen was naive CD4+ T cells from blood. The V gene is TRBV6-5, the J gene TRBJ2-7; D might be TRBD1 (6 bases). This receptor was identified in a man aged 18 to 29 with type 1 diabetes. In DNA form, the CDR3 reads TGTGCCAGCAGTTACTCGAGAGGGGGCTACGAGCAGTACTTC. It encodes CASSYSRGGYEQYF.